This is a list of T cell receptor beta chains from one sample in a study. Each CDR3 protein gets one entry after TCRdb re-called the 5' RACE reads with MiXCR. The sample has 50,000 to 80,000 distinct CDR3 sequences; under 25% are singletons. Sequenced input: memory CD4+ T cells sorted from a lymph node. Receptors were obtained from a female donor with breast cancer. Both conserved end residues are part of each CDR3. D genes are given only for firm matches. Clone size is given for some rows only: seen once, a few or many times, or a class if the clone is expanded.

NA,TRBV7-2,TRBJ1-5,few,TGTGCCAGCAGCTACCAGGGGCAGGGCGGTGCCAGCAATCAGCCCCAGCATTTT,CASSYQGQGGASNQPQHF
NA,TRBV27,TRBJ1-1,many,TGTGCCAGCATAAGTGGGAACACTGAAGCTTTCTTT,CASISGNTEAFF
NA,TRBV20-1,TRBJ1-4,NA,TGCAGTGCTAGAGTACATGGTGCAACTAATGAAAAACTGTTTTTT,CSARVHGATNEKLFF
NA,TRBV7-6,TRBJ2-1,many,TGTGCCAGCAGCTTAGCGCCCCACGGCCCAGAGCAGTTCTTC,CASSLAPHGPEQFF
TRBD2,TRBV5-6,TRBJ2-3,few,TGTGCCAGCAGCTCCAAGACTAGCAGGGATACCACAGATACGCAGTATTTT,CASSSKTSRDTTDTQYF
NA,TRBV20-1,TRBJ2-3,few,TGCAGTGCTAGTTTGCCAAAGGGTCCGGCCCCCTCAGCAGATACGCAGTATTTT,CSASLPKGPAPSADTQYF
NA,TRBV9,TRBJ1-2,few,TGTGCCAGCAGCCTTTTAAACGGGGGCGATGGCTACACCTTC,CASSLLNGGDGYTF
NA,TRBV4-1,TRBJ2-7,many,TGCGCCAGCAGCCGCGTACAGGGTGGGAGTTACGAGCAGTACTTC,CASSRVQGGSYEQYF
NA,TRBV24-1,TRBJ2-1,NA,TGTGCCACCAGTCGGCTAGGGGGTTCGTACAATGAGCAGTTCTTC,CATSRLGGSYNEQFF
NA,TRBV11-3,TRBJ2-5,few,TGTGCCAGCAGCTTAGGCCGTGGAGCGGAGACCCAGTACTTC,CASSLGRGAETQYF
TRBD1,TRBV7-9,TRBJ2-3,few,TGTGCCAGCAGCTTCTGGACAGGGAGCACAGATACGCAGTATTTT,CASSFWTGSTDTQYF
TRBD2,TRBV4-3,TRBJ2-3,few,TGCGCCAGCAGCCAAGACGGGGGGGATACGCAGTATTTT,CASSQDGGDTQYF
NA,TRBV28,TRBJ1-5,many,TGTGCCAGCACCCTTCAGGGCCAGCCCCAGCATTTT,CASTLQGQPQHF
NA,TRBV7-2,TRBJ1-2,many,TGTGCCAGCAGCTTGGAGGGGGGCACGGGCTACACCTTC,CASSLEGGTGYTF
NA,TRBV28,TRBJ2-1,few,TGTGCCAGCAGTCCCCCCAGGCTTGCTGAGCAGTTCTTC,CASSPPRLAEQFF
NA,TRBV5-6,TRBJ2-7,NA,TGTGCCAGCAGCGTTGGGACTTCCACCTACGAGCAGTACTTC,CASSVGTSTYEQYF
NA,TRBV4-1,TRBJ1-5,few,TGCGCCAGCAGCCAAGCGAAGGACACAGGGAAAGGACAGCCCCAGCATTTT,CASSQAKDTGKGQPQHF
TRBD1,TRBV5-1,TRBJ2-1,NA,TGCGCCAGCGGCGGACAGGGGGGCCTCAGTGAGCAGTTCTTC,CASGGQGGLSEQFF
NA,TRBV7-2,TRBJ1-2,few,TGTGCCAGCAGCTTAGGGACCTCTATAGATGGCTACACCTTC,CASSLGTSIDGYTF
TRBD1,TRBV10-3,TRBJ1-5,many,TGTGCCATCAGACCCGGGACAGGGAGCAATCAGCCCCAGCATTTT,CAIRPGTGSNQPQHF
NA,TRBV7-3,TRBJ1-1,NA,TGTGCCAGCAGCCCCACCCCCCCCACTGAAGCTTTCTTT,CASSPTPPTEAFF
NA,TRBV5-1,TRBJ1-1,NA,TGCGCCAGCAGCATCGCAGGGTATGACACTGAAGCTTTCTTT,CASSIAGYDTEAFF
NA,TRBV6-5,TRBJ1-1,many,TGTGCCAGCAGTTACTCGAGTCCCATCGGGAACACTGAAGCTTTCTTT,CASSYSSPIGNTEAFF
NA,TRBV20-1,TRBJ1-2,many,TGCAGTGCCCCTACGGGGGCAAGGGATGGCTACACCTTC,CSAPTGARDGYTF
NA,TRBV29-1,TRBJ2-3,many,TGCAGCGTATCCATCCAAGGGGATACGCAGTATTTT,CSVSIQGDTQYF
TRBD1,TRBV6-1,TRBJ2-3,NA,TGTGCCACGAGGGGGCTAAACACAGATACGCAGTATTTT,CATRGLNTDTQYF
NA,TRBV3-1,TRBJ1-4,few,TGTGCCAGCAGCCCCCGGACAGAAGAAAAACTGTTTTTT,CASSPRTEEKLFF
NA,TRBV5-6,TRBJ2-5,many,TGTGCCAGCAGCTTGGGCCCAACTAGGGCGGAGACCCAGTACTTC,CASSLGPTRAETQYF
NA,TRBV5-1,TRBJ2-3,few,TGCGCCAGCAGCTTGGGAGACAGATCCACAGATACGCAGTATTTT,CASSLGDRSTDTQYF
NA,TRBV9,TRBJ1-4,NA,TGTGCCAGCAGCGTAGCGAGACTCCCTAATGAAAAACTGTTTTTT,CASSVARLPNEKLFF
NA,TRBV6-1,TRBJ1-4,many,TGTGCCAGCACGGACAGACCAGAACCTGAAAAACTGTTTTTT,CASTDRPEPEKLFF
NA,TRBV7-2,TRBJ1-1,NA,TGTGCCAGCAGCTTTCGGGCTGCCCCTGAAGCTTTCTTT,CASSFRAAPEAFF
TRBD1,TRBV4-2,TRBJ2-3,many,TGTGCCAGCAGTTTCCTCGGGACAGCCAATACAGATACGCAGTATTTT,CASSFLGTANTDTQYF
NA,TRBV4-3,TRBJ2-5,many,TGCGCCAGCAGCCAAGGGAGGGCAGAGACCCAGTACTTC,CASSQGRAETQYF
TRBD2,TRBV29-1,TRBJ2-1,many,TGCAGCGCAAAAACGCCGGGACTAGCCCTCAATGAGCAGTTCTTC,CSAKTPGLALNEQFF
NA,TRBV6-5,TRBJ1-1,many,TGTGCCAGCAGTTGGGGTGGCACTGAAGCTTTCTTT,CASSWGGTEAFF
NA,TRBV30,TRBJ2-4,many,TGTGCCTGGAGTGTCAGGGGCGGAAACATTCAGTACTTC,CAWSVRGGNIQYF
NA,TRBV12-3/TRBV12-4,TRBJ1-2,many,TGTGCCAGCAGCCCAAACGGCCTTACGGGGGGCTACACCTTC,CASSPNGLTGGYTF
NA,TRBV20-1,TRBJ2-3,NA,TGCAGTGCTAGATACGTAGGAGGAAGCACAGATACGCAGTATTTT,CSARYVGGSTDTQYF
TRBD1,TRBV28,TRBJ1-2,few,TGTGCCAGCAGTTTATCTTTTATGTGGCAGGGGGACTATGGCTACACCTTC,CASSLSFMWQGDYGYTF
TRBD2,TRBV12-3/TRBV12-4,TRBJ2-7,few,TGTGCCAGCAACCCGGGGAGCGGGAGCAACGAGCAGTACTTC,CASNPGSGSNEQYF
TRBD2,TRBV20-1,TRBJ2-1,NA,TGCAGTGCTAGCCGAGGTAGCGGGAGGGCCAATGAGCAGTTCTTC,CSASRGSGRANEQFF
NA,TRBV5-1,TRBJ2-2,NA,TGCGCCAGCAGGCGGGACCTCAACACCGGGGAGCTGTTTTTT,CASRRDLNTGELFF
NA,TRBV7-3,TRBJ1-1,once,TGTGCCAGCAGCCAATTTATGAACACTGAAGCTTTCTTT,CASSQFMNTEAFF
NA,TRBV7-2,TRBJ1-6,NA,TGTGCCAGCAGCCTTCAATCAGGGAGACAATCACCCCTCCACTTT,CASSLQSGRQSPLHF
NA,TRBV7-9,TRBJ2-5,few,TGTGCCAGCAGCTTATCCTTTTCTAAATCACAGACCCAAGAGACCCAGTACTTC,CASSLSFSKSQTQETQYF
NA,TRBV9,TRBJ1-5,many,TGTGCCAGCAGCGTAAGGGGGGGGAGCCAGCCCCAGCATTTT,CASSVRGGSQPQHF
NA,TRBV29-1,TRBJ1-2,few,TGCAGCGTGGAGGTCGGTTCACGCTACACCTTC,CSVEVGSRYTF
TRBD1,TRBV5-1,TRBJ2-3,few,TGCGCCAGCGGGACAGGGAGCACAGATACGCAGTATTTT,CASGTGSTDTQYF
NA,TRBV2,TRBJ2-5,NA,TGTGCCAGCAGTGTGACAGCCCAGACCCAGTACTTC,CASSVTAQTQYF
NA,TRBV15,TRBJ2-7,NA,TGTGCCACCAGCATCGGTGGCAGTTCCTACGAGCAGTACTTC,CATSIGGSSYEQYF
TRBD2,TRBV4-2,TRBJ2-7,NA,TGTGCCAGCAGCCAAGGGGGACTAGCGGTCTACGAGCAGTACTTC,CASSQGGLAVYEQYF
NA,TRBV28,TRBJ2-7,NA,TGTGCCAGCTCGCGATATGACGGAGCCTACGGGCAGTACTTC,CASSRYDGAYGQYF